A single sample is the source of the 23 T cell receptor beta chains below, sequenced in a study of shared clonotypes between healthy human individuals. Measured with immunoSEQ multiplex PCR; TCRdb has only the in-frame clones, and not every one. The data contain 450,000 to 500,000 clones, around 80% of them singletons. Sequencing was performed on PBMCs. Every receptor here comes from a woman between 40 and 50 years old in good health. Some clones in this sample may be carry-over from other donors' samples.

CDR3 DNA sequence: TGTGCCAGCAGCCTCAATTGGGGAAACTATGGCTACACCTTC. Translated: CASSLNWGNYGYTF. The genes are TRBV7-2 and TRBJ1-2; D remains unclear. This CDR3 is built from 14 residues. Germline lookup yields CDR1 SGHTA and CDR2 FQGNSA. The V gene lost 5 bases and the J gene lost 2 bases, with 12 bases spanning the gap.

The CDR3: CASSQAFARDYEQYF. In DNA, the CDR3 is TGTGCCAGCAGCCAAGCGTTCGCCAGGGACTACGAGCAGTACTTC. The rearrangement links TRBV4-2 to TRBJ2-7; D might be TRBD1 (5 bases). This CDR3 region has 15 residues. The germline V gene has CDR1 LGHNA and CDR2 YNFKEQ. Trimming removed 1 base from V and 3 bases from J, with 13 bases in between.

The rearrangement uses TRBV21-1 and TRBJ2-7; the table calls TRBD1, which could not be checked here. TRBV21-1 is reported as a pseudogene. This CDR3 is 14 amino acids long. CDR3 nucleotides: TGTGCCAGCAAACCCTCAGGGGGCCCCTACGAGCAGTACTTC. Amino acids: CASKPSGGPYEQYF.

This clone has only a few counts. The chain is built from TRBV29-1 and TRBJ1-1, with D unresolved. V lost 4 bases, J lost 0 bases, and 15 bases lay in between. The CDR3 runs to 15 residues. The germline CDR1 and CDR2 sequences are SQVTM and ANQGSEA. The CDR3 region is CSVVVESLLNTEAFF. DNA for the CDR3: TGCAGCGTTGTGGTTGAGTCGTTATTGAACACTGAAGCTTTCTTT.

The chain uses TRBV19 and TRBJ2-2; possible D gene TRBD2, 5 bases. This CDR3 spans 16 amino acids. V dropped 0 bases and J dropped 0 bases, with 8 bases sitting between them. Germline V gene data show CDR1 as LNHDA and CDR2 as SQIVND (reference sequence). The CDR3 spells CASSIETGSNTGELFF. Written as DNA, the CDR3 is TGTGCCAGTAGTATAGAGACGGGATCGAACACCGGGGAGCTGTTTTTT.

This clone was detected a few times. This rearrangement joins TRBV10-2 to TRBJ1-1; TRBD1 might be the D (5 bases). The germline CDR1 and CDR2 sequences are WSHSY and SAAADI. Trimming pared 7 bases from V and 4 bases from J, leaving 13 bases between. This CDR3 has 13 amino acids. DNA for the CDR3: TGCGCCAGCACCCAGGGTTGGGGCACTGAAGCTTTCTTT. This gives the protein CASTQGWGTEAFF.

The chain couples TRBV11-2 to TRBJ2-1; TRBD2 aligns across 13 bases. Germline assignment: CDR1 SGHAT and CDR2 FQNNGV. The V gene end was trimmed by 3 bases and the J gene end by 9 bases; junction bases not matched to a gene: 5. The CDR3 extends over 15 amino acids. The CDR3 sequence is CASSLWTSGSIEQFF. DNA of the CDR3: TGTGCCAGCAGCTTGTGGACTAGCGGGAGTATTGAGCAGTTCTTC.

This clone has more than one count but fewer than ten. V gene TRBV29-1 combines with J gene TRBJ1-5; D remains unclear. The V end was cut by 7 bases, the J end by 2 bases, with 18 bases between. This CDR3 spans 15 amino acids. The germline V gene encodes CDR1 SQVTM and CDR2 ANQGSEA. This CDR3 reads CSASDGLLGNQPQHF. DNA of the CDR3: TGCAGCGCTTCGGACGGCCTCTTGGGCAATCAGCCCCAGCATTTT.

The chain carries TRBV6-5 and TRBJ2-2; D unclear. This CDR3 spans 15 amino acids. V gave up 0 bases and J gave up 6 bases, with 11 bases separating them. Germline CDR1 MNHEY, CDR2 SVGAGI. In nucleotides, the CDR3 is TGTGCCAGCAGTTACTCGATTCATCAGGCCGGGGAGCTGTTTTTT. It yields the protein CASSYSIHQAGELFF.

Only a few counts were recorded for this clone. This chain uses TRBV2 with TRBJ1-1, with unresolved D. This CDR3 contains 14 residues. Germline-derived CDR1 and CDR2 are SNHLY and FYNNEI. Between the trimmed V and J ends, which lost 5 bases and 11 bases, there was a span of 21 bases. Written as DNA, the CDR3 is TGTGCCAGCAGTCCCAGTGAGGGCACGGTTTCGGCTTTCTTT. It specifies CASSPSEGTVSAFF.

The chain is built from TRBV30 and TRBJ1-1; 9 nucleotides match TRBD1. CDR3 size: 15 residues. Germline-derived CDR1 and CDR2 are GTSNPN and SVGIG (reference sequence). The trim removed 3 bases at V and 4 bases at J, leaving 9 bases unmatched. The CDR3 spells CAWRVRDRDGTEAFF. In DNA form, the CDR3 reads TGTGCCTGGAGGGTCCGGGACAGGGACGGCACTGAAGCTTTCTTT.

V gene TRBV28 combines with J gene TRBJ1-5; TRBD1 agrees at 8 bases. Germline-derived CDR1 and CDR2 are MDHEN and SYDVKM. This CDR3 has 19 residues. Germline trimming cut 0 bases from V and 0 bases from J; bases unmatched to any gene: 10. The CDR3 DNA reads TGTGCCAGCAGTTTATGGACAGGGGTAGGAGGTTATAGCAATCAGCCCCAGCATTTT. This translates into CASSLWTGVGGYSNQPQHF.

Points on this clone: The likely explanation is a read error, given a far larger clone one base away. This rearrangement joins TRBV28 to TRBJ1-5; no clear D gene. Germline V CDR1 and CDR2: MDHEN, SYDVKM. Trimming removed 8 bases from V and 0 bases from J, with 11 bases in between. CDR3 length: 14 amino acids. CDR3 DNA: TGTGCCAGCTTGACCCGGAGTAGCAATCAGCCCCAGCATTTT. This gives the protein CASLTRSSNQPQHF.

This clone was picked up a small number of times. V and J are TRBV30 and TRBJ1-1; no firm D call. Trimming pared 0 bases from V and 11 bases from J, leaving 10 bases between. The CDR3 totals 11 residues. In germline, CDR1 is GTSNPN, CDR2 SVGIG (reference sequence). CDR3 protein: CAWSVWDGAFF. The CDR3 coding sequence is TGTGCCTGGAGTGTATGGGATGGGGCTTTCTTT. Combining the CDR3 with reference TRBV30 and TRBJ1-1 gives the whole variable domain SQTIHQWPATLVQPVGSPLSLECTVEGTSNPNLYWYRQAAGRGLQLLFYSVGIGQISSEVPQNLSASRPQDRQFILSSKKLLLSDSGFYLCAWSVWDGAFFGQGTRLTVV.

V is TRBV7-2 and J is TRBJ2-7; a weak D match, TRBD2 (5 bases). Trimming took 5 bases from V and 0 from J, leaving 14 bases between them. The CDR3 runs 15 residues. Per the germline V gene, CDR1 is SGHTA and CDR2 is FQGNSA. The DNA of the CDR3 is TGTGCCAGCAGCCCAGTCGGGGTAGGCTCCTACGAGCAGTACTTC. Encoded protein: CASSPVGVGSYEQYF.

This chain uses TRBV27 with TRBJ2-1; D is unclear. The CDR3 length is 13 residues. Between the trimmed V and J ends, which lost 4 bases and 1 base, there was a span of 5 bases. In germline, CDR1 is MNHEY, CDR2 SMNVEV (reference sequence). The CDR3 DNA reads TGTGCCAGCAGTTCCGGGTCCTACAATGAGCAGTTCTTC. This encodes CASSSGSYNEQFF.

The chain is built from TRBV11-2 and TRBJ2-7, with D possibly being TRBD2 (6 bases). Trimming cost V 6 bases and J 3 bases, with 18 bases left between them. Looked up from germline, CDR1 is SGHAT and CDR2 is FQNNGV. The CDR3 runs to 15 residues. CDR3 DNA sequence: TGTGCCAGCAGAAGGTGGGGGGTTGCGTACTACGAGCAGTACTTC. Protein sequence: CASRRWGVAYYEQYF.

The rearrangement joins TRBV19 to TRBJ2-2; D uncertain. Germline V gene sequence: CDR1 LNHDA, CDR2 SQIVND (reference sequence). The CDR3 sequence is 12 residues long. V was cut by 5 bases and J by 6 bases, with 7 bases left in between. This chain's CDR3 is CASSLPAGELFF. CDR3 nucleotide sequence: TGTGCCAGTAGTCTCCCGGCCGGGGAGCTGTTTTTT.

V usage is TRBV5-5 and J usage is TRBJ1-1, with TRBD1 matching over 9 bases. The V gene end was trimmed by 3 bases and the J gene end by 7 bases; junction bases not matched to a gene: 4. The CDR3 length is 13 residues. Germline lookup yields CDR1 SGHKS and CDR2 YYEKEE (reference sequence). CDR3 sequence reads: CASSWDRANEAFF. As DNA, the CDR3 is TGTGCCAGCAGCTGGGACAGGGCAAATGAAGCTTTCTTT. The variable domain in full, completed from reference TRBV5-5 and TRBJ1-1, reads DAGVTQSPTHLIKTRGQQVTLRCSPISGHKSVSWYQQVLGQGPQFIFQYYEKEERGRGNFPDRFSARQFPNYSSELNVNALLLGDSALYLCASSWDRANEAFFGQGTRLTVV.

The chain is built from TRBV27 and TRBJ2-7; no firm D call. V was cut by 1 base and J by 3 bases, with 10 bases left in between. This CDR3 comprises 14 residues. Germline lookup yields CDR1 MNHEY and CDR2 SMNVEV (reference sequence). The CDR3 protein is CASSLFGSLYEQYF. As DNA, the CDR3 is TGTGCCAGCAGTTTATTTGGCAGCCTCTACGAGCAGTACTTC.

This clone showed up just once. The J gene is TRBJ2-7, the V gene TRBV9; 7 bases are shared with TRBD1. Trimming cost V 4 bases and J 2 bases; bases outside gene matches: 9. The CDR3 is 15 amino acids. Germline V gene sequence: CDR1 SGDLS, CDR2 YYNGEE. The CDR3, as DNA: TGTGCCAGCAGCACTACCTTAGGGACAGCCTACGAGCAGTACTTC. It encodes CASSTTLGTAYEQYF.

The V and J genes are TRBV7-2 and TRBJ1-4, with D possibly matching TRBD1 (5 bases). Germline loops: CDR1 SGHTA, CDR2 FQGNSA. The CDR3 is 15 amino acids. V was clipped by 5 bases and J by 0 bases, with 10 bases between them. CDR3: CASSRDRATNEKLFF. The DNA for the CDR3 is TGTGCCAGCAGCCGTGACAGAGCAACTAATGAAAAACTGTTTTTT. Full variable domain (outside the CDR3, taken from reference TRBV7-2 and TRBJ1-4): GAGVSQSPSNKVTEKGKDVELRCDPISGHTALYWYRQSLGQGLEFLIYFQGNSAPDKSGLPSDRFSAERTGGSVSTLTIQRTQQEDSAVYLCASSRDRATNEKLFFGSGTQLSVL.

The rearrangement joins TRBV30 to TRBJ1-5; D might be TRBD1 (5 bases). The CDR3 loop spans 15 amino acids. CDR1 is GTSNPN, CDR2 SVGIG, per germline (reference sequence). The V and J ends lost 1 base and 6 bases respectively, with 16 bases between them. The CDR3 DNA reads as TGTGCCTGGAGTGGGTTTGGACACCTAAGTCAGCCCCAGCATTTT. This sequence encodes CAWSGFGHLSQPQHF.